A selection of T cell receptor beta chains follows, all from one sample in a study of T cell responses to AZD1222 COVID-19 vaccine. Generated by immunoSEQ multiplex PCR, the TCRdb table keeps only in-frame clones and is missing some. The sample contains 200,000 or so clones, roughly 93% of which appear only once. Specimen: peripheral blood, collected on day 0 of AZD1222 vaccination. The origin of the receptors is an adult in good health. Each CDR3 is given with its conserved first and last residue. The D gene is left open where the match is weak. Clone size, where shown, is once, few, many, or a class for clones that have expanded.

TRBV30	.	TRBJ2-1	.	TGTGCCTGGAGTGTTGGCGTGGTGGGGTTCTTC	CAWSVGVVGFF
TRBV30	TRBD1	TRBJ2-1	.	TGTGCCTGGAGTCGCAAAGGGGGCCCGGGCGATGAGCAGTTCTTC	CAWSRKGGPGDEQFF
TRBV7-2	.	TRBJ1-5	.	TGTGCCAGCAGCTCTAGGGACGGCTTAGACAATCAGCCCCAGCATTTT	CASSSRDGLDNQPQHF
TRBV24-1	.	TRBJ2-7	.	TGTGCCACCAGTGATTTGCGGGAAGGGGGTGGCGAGCAGTACTTC	CATSDLREGGGEQYF
TRBV7-3	TRBD1	TRBJ1-5	.	TGTGCCAGCAGCCACTCGACCGGGACAGGGGATAGCAATCAGCCCCAGCATTTT	CASSHSTGTGDSNQPQHF
TRBV5-1	TRBD1	TRBJ2-1	.	TGCGCCAGCAGCTCGACAGGGGGTTCGCGGTACAATGAGCAGTTCTTC	CASSSTGGSRYNEQFF
TRBV3-1/TRBV3-2	.	TRBJ1-5	.	TGTGCCAGCAGCCGGTGGGCAGGGACGCAGCCCCAGCATTTT	CASSRWAGTQPQHF
TRBV5-4	.	TRBJ2-1	.	TGTGCCAGCAGCTCGGGCGTCGAGACCCGGGAGTTCTTC	CASSSGVETREFF
TRBV6-1	.	TRBJ1-4	.	TGTGCCAGCAGTGAAAGTTCCCACCGAAAACTGTTTTTT	CASSESSHRKLFF
TRBV5-6	.	TRBJ2-2	.	TGTGCCAGCAGCCCGCCAGGACGTTTTAGGGAGCTGTTTTTT	CASSPPGRFRELFF
TRBV4-3	.	TRBJ2-1	.	TGCGCCAGCAGCCAAAACCCTTGGGACAATGAGCAGTTCTTC	CASSQNPWDNEQFF
TRBV6-6	.	TRBJ1-5	.	TGTGCCAGCAGTTTCGGACAGCCCCAGCATTTT	CASSFGQPQHF
TRBV29-1	.	TRBJ2-3	few	TGCAGCGGCCTCATTCGCCGGGGAGCAGATACGCAGTATTTT	CSGLIRRGADTQYF
TRBV13	TRBD1	TRBJ1-4	once	TGTGCCAGCAGCCAACGGACAGGGAGGAGTGAAAAACTGTTTTTT	CASSQRTGRSEKLFF
TRBV19	TRBD2	TRBJ2-2	.	TGTGCCAGCCTAGCGGGCCTACGGACCGGGGAGCTGTTTTTT	CASLAGLRTGELFF
TRBV18	TRBD1	TRBJ1-6	.	TGTGCCAGCTCACCTCGGGACAGGGGTGGTTCACCCCTCCACTTT	CASSPRDRGGSPLHF
TRBV30	.	TRBJ1-1	.	TGTGCCTGGAGGGGCCTCCCCGGGACTGAAGCTTTCTTT	CAWRGLPGTEAFF
TRBV19	.	TRBJ2-7	.	TGTGCCAGTAGTATAGCGGGAGTTAACGAGCAGTACTTC	CASSIAGVNEQYF
TRBV14	.	TRBJ2-5	.	TGTGCCAGCAGCCAGGATAAACTCGGGGGGACCCAGTACTTC	CASSQDKLGGTQYF
TRBV5-1	TRBD1	TRBJ1-2	.	TGCGCCAGCAGCTGGGGACAGGGGGCAAGTGGCTACACCTTC	CASSWGQGASGYTF
TRBV7-3	.	TRBJ1-1	.	TGTGCCAGCAGCCCATCCCTTTATTCGCATATGAACACTGAAGCTTTCTTT	CASSPSLYSHMNTEAFF
TRBV5-1	.	TRBJ2-3	.	TGCGCCAGCAGCTTAGGCCTTCCAGGGACAGATACGCAGTATTTT	CASSLGLPGTDTQYF
TRBV27	TRBD1	TRBJ1-5	.	TGTGCCAGCAGTCCGCGAGGGACAGGGAGTATGGGTCGGGATCAGCCCCAGCATTTT	CASSPRGTGSMGRDQPQHF
TRBV6-2/TRBV6-3	TRBD1	TRBJ1-1	.	TGTGCCAGCAGTTTGACAGGGATGAACACTGAAGCTTTCTTT	CASSLTGMNTEAFF
TRBV29-1	.	TRBJ2-2	.	TGCAGCGTTGGGGGTACGAACACCGGGGAGCTGTTTTTT	CSVGGTNTGELFF
TRBV19	.	TRBJ1-1	.	TGTGCCAGTAAATTTGGATCTAACACTGAAGCTTTCTTT	CASKFGSNTEAFF
TRBV28	TRBD1	TRBJ1-1	.	TGTGCCAGCAGTGCCTGGCTAATACCGGGACAGGGGTTCATGAACACTGAAGCTTTCTTT	CASSAWLIPGQGFMNTEAFF
TRBV30	.	TRBJ2-7	once	TGTGCCTGGACCCACCGAGAGGGAACCTACGAGCAGTACTTC	CAWTHREGTYEQYF
TRBV11-2	.	TRBJ2-1	once	TGTGCCAGCAGCCAGGACTACTCCTACAATGAGCAGTTCTTC	CASSQDYSYNEQFF
TRBV28	TRBD1	TRBJ1-4	.	TGTGCCAGCAGTTCTTACTCCATCCGCCGGGACAGCTATGAAAAACTGTTTTTT	CASSSYSIRRDSYEKLFF
TRBV7-9	.	TRBJ2-3	.	TGTGCCAGCAGCCTACAGATATGGACAGTGGGGTCGACAGATACGCAGTATTTT	CASSLQIWTVGSTDTQYF
TRBV7-2	TRBD2	TRBJ2-3	.	TGTGCCAGCAGCTACGGGACTAGCGTAGCAGATACGCAGTATTTT	CASSYGTSVADTQYF
TRBV6-5	TRBD1	TRBJ1-1	once	TGTGCCAGCAGTTACTCGAAGGGACAGGGGGTTCGTCGTGCTTTCTTT	CASSYSKGQGVRRAFF
TRBV7-6	TRBD2	TRBJ2-5	few	TGTGCCAGCAGCTTACCAGGGACTAGCGGGAGATTGGGCCAAGAGACCCAGTACTTC	CASSLPGTSGRLGQETQYF
TRBV28	TRBD2	TRBJ2-1	.	TGTGCCAGCAGGGAGCGGGAGGGCCGCGATGAGCAGTTCTTC	CASREREGRDEQFF
TRBV15	.	TRBJ2-4	.	TGTGCCACCTACACAAGCACGAGGGCCAAAAACATTCAGTACTTC	CATYTSTRAKNIQYF
TRBV6-1	.	TRBJ1-1	.	TGTGCCAGCAGTGAAGTCGGCCGCCATAAGTCAATCTTT	CASSEVGRHKSIF
TRBV10-2	.	TRBJ2-1	.	TGCGCCAGCAGTGGGCGGGGCCGAGCCGATGAGCAGTTCTTC	CASSGRGRADEQFF
TRBV9	.	TRBJ1-1	once	TGTGCCAGCAGCCCACAGTTGAACACTGAAGCTTTCTTT	CASSPQLNTEAFF
TRBV15	.	TRBJ1-6	.	TGTGCCACCAGCAGATTTGGGGGCGCAGGACTGTCACCCCTCCACTTT	CATSRFGGAGLSPLHF
TRBV6-5	TRBD2	TRBJ2-7	.	TGTGCCAGCAGTTACTCTGCTAGCGGGAACGAGCAGTACTTC	CASSYSASGNEQYF
TRBV28	.	TRBJ2-3	.	TGTGCCAGCAGTCCGCAGGCTGCTGGAGATACGCAGTATTTT	CASSPQAAGDTQYF
TRBV10-3	.	TRBJ1-6	.	TGTGCCATCAGTGCCCTAGTGGATAATTCACCCCTCCACTTT	CAISALVDNSPLHF
TRBV7-9	.	TRBJ1-4	.	TGTGCCAGCAGCCCCAAGGGGACGGATAATGAAAAACTGTTTTTT	CASSPKGTDNEKLFF
TRBV7-6	.	TRBJ2-7	.	TGTGCCAGCACCAAAATTGCAGGGTCCTACGAGCAGTACTTC	CASTKIAGSYEQYF
TRBV28	TRBD2	TRBJ2-4	.	TGTGCCAGCAGACCCGGGACTAGAGCCTTAGCCAAAAACATTCAGTACTTC	CASRPGTRALAKNIQYF
TRBV5-1	.	TRBJ2-1	.	TGCGCCAGCAGCTCAGGGATGATAAAGGACAATGAGCAGTTCTTC	CASSSGMIKDNEQFF
TRBV2	TRBD1	TRBJ1-1	.	TGTGCCAGCAGCCGGGACAGGGGGAACACTGAAGCTTTCTTT	CASSRDRGNTEAFF
TRBV10-3	.	TRBJ2-2	.	TGTGCCATCAAAGCGGACACCGGGGAGCTGTTTTTT	CAIKADTGELFF